The 31 T cell receptor beta chains listed next were all sequenced from one sample in a study of blood T cell repertoires in COVID-19. Only in-frame clones appear in the TCRdb table, and some are missing; sequencing was by immunoSEQ multiplex PCR. The data show approximately 390,000 clones, roughly 86% seen once. Sequenced input: peripheral blood. These receptors were obtained from a woman aged 55-69 years with COVID-19, enrolled during active disease.

The chain has TRBV18 and TRBJ1-1; D uncertain. Looked up from germline, CDR1 is KGHSH and CDR2 is LQKENI. CDR3 length: 13 amino acids. The V gene lost 5 bases and the J gene lost 1 base, with 8 bases spanning the gap. CDR3 DNA sequence: TGTGCCAGCTCAAGAGAAGAGAACACTGAAGCTTTCTTT. Translated, it gives CASSREENTEAFF.

Of note for this clone: The same CDR3 also results from other DNA sequences found in this sample. The V call is TRBV4-2, the J call TRBJ2-7; no reliable D call. This CDR3 has 13 amino acids. Between the trimmed V and J ends, which lost 0 bases and 1 base, there was a span of 4 bases. CDR1 and CDR2 from the germline V gene are LGHNA and YNFKEQ. CDR3: CASSQERSYEQYF. CDR3 nucleotides: TGTGCCAGCAGCCAAGAGAGATCCTACGAGCAGTACTTC.

The chain has TRBV18 and TRBJ2-5; D gene unclear. The CDR3 covers 12 residues. Germline V lookup: CDR1 KGHSH, CDR2 LQKENI. V was trimmed by 3 bases and J by 2 bases, leaving 4 bases between them. The CDR3 loop is CASSPNQETQYF. CDR3 nucleotide sequence: TGTGCCAGCTCACCCAATCAAGAGACCCAGTACTTC.

The table lists this clone with a count of one. The chain combines TRBV15 with TRBJ1-4; D is unresolved. With 0 bases removed from V and 8 bases from J, the gap between germline ends came to 7 bases. The CDR3 is made up of 13 amino acids. From germline, CDR1 is LNHNV and CDR2 YYDKDF (reference sequence). The DNA of the CDR3 is TGTGCCACCAGCAGAGATCTCTCGGAAAAACTGTTTTTT. Translation gives CATSRDLSEKLFF. Using reference TRBV15 and TRBJ1-4 for the parts outside the CDR3, the full variable domain is DAMVIQNPRYQVTQFGKPVTLSCSQTLNHNVMYWYQQKSSQAPKLLFHYYDKDFNNEADTPDNFQSRRPNTSFCFLDIRSPGLGDTAMYLCATSRDLSEKLFFGSGTQLSVL.

The rearrangement links TRBV27 to TRBJ1-5; a weak D match, TRBD1 (6 bases). V dropped 6 bases and J dropped 6 bases, with 30 bases sitting between them. The CDR3 spans 19 residues. The germline CDR1 and CDR2 sequences are MNHEY and SMNVEV (reference sequence). CDR3 nucleotide sequence: TGTGCCAGCAGACAAGCCGCTCATTTTACAGGGTATCCTACTCAGCCCCAGCATTTT. This encodes CASRQAAHFTGYPTQPQHF.

This clone has just a few counts. The chain uses TRBV7-6 and TRBJ1-2, with 8 bases aligning to TRBD1. CDR3 length: 15 residues. Germline CDR1 and CDR2: SGHVS and FNYEAQ. The V gene end was trimmed by 1 base and the J gene end by 2 bases; junction bases not matched to a gene: 3. CDR3 DNA: TGTGCCAGCAGCTTAGAACAGGGGGGCAACTATGGCTACACCTTC. Protein: CASSLEQGGNYGYTF. Looking up the rest from reference TRBV7-6 and TRBJ1-2 gives the full variable domain: GAGVSQSPRYKVTKRGQDVALRCDPISGHVSLYWYRQALGQGPEFLTYFNYEAQQDKSGLPNDRFSAERPEGSISTLTIQRTEQRDSAMYRCASSLEQGGNYGYTFGSGTRLTVV.

The chain has TRBV28 and TRBJ1-5; D not resolved. The germline CDR1 and CDR2 sequences are MDHEN and SYDVKM. The CDR3 totals 11 residues. Trimming stripped 3 bases from V and 7 bases from J, with 4 bases between. The CDR3 nucleotides read TGTGCCAGCAGTTTGGAGCAGCCCCAGCATTTT. Translation: CASSLEQPQHF.

The sample holds a few counts of this clone. V usage is TRBV11-2 and J usage is TRBJ2-7; 9 nucleotides line up with TRBD1. V shed 1 base and J 5 bases; nucleotides not matched to a gene: 6. This CDR3 spans 15 amino acids. The germline V gene encodes CDR1 SGHAT and CDR2 FQNNGV. CDR3 loop: CASSLGWGTGNEQYF. The CDR3 DNA follows: TGTGCCAGCAGCTTAGGTTGGGGGACAGGGAACGAGCAGTACTTC.

The rearrangement uses TRBV19 and TRBJ1-1; TRBD1 agrees at 8 bases. V shed 5 bases, J shed 5 bases, and the junction held 10 bases outside the gene matches. The CDR3 runs to 15 residues. Germline lookup yields CDR1 LNHDA and CDR2 SQIVND (reference sequence). The chain's CDR3 is CASSPQGAPGTEAFF. CDR3 sequence (DNA): TGTGCCAGTAGTCCCCAGGGGGCGCCGGGTACTGAAGCTTTCTTT.

As to this clone: The sample has other DNA sequences that encode this CDR3 too. V gene TRBV6-5 combines with J gene TRBJ1-2; the match to TRBD1 covers 7 bases. CDR1 and CDR2 from the germline V gene are MNHEY and SVGAGI. V shed 6 bases, J shed 3 bases, and the junction held 4 bases outside the gene matches. The CDR3 covers 13 residues. Here the CDR3 reads CASRRTGYYGYTF. CDR3 bases: TGTGCCAGCAGGAGGACAGGTTACTATGGCTACACCTTC.

The gene calls are TRBV10-2 and TRBJ1-5; D is ambiguous. Looked up from germline, CDR1 is WSHSY and CDR2 is SAAADI. The CDR3 extends over 13 amino acids. The V and J ends lost 7 bases and 3 bases respectively, with 10 bases between them. CDR3 in amino acids: CASMRRANQPQHF. The CDR3 coding sequence is TGCGCCAGCATGAGGAGGGCCAATCAGCCCCAGCATTTT.

The chain's CDR3 is CASSRRDRGNTIYF. In DNA form, the CDR3 reads TGTGCCAGCAGCCGCCGGGACAGAGGAAACACCATATATTTT. This chain connects TRBV5-6 to TRBJ1-3; 7 positions agree with TRBD1. V gave up 4 bases and J gave up 4 bases; unmatched junction bases: 5. The germline V gene has CDR1 SGHDT and CDR2 YYEEEE. There are 14 residues in the CDR3.

With regard to this clone: The same CDR3 can be traced to other DNA sequences in this sample. The CDR3 nucleotides are TGCGCCAGCAGCTTGGGATTAGCCTACAATGAGCAGTTCTTC. Translation: CASSLGLAYNEQFF. This chain connects TRBV5-1 to TRBJ2-1, with unresolved D. V was trimmed by 0 bases and J by 2 bases, leaving 6 bases between them. CDR3 size: 14 residues. Per germline, CDR1 SGHRS and CDR2 YFSETQ.

The chain links TRBV11-2 to TRBJ2-1, with TRBD1 as a possible D gene (5 bases). CDR3 length: 15 amino acids. The V gene lost 0 bases and the J gene lost 7 bases, with 13 bases spanning the gap. Germline V gene lookup returns CDR1 SGHAT and CDR2 FQNNGV. The CDR3 DNA reads as TGTGCCAGCAGCTTAGAGGGCAGGGTGCGTAATGAGCAGTTCTTC. Amino acids: CASSLEGRVRNEQFF.

The rearrangement links TRBV23-1 to TRBJ1-3; D may be TRBD1 (6 bases). TRBV23-1 is placed among ORFs of uncertain function. V lost 9 bases, J lost 4 bases, and 28 bases lay in between. The CDR3 extends over 18 amino acids. For the CDR3, the DNA is TGCGCCAGTCTGCACGGACGGTCGCAGGACAGTCGCGGAAACACCATATATTTT. Protein: CASLHGRSQDSRGNTIYF.

This chain uses TRBV14 with TRBJ2-4, with 8 nucleotides matching TRBD1. CDR1 and CDR2 (germline): SGHDN, FVKESK. The CDR3 is made up of 14 amino acids. Trimming at V came to 0 bases and at J to 12 bases, leaving 7 bases not matched to a gene. The CDR3 DNA sequence: TGTGCCAGCAGCCAAGATAGGGCAGGGGGCACTCAGTACTTC. Translated, it gives CASSQDRAGGTQYF.

This chain connects TRBV6-5 to TRBJ2-7; 9 bases are a match to TRBD2. Germline loops: CDR1 MNHEY, CDR2 SVGAGI. V dropped 5 bases and J dropped 6; count of bases not matched to a gene: 11. The CDR3 has 15 residues. CDR3 loop: CASSPPTGTSFEQYF. In nucleotides, the CDR3 is TGTGCCAGCAGTCCTCCGACAGGGACTAGCTTCGAGCAGTACTTC.

The genes are TRBV24-1 and TRBJ1-3, with unresolved D. Trimming shortened V by 7 bases and J by 3 bases, and 6 bases separated the two germline ends. CDR3 length: 12 residues. CDR1 and CDR2 (germline): KGHDR, SFDVKD. This CDR3 is CATSHNGNTIYF. DNA for the CDR3: TGTGCCACCAGCCACAATGGAAACACCATATATTTT.

This chain uses TRBV24-1 with TRBJ2-7; 9 nucleotides align to TRBD1. Germline V gives CDR1 KGHDR, CDR2 SFDVKD. J gave up 6 bases and V 4 bases, and 12 bases lay outside the gene matches. The CDR3 runs to 16 residues. CDR3 bases: TGTGCCACCAGTGACCCTGGACAGGGGCCGCTGGGCGAGCAGTACTTC. It specifies CATSDPGQGPLGEQYF.

The chain employs TRBV3-1 (or the pseudogene TRBV3-2) and TRBJ2-7; 14 positions match TRBD2. Germline CDR1 LGHDT, CDR2 YNNKEL (reference sequence). The CDR3 sequence is 15 residues long. Germline trimming cut 4 bases from V and 3 bases from J; bases unmatched to any gene: 2. The CDR3 protein is CASSLGTSGSYEQYF. CDR3 nucleotide sequence: TGTGCCAGCAGCCTTGGGACTAGCGGGAGCTACGAGCAGTACTTC.

The chain links TRBV28 to TRBJ2-7, with D possibly being TRBD1 (5 bases). The CDR3 length is 13 residues. CDR1 is MDHEN, CDR2 SYDVKM, per germline. Trimming cost V 6 bases and J 7 bases, with 16 bases left between them. DNA of the CDR3: TGTGCCAGCAGCACTACAGGCGTCAGGGAGCAGTACTTC. Translation gives CASSTTGVREQYF. Looking up the rest from reference TRBV28 and TRBJ2-7 gives the full variable domain: DVKVTQSSRYLVKRTGEKVFLECVQDMDHENMFWYRQDPGLGLRLIYFSYDVKMKEKGDIPEGYSVSREKKERFSLILESASTNQTSMYLCASSTTGVREQYFGPGTRLTVT.

CDR3 protein: CASSYVQGRSYEQYF. The CDR3, as DNA: TGTGCCAGCAGTTACGTGCAGGGGCGCTCCTACGAGCAGTACTTC. This rearrangement joins TRBV6-6 to TRBJ2-7; D possibly corresponds to TRBD1 (6 bases). Germline V gene lookup returns CDR1 MNHNY and CDR2 SVGAGI (reference sequence). The CDR3 totals 15 residues. Trimming stripped 2 bases from V and 0 bases from J, with 11 bases between.

The chain recombines TRBV5-1 with TRBJ1-4; the D gene is possibly TRBD1 (5 bases). Germline V gene sequence: CDR1 SGHRS, CDR2 YFSETQ. Between the trimmed V and J ends, which lost 0 bases and 5 bases, there was a span of 14 bases. CDR3 length equals 16 residues. CDR3 nucleotide sequence: TGCGCCAGCAGCTTGGCCGGGGGAGAGGAAAATGAAAAACTGTTTTTT. Encoded protein: CASSLAGGEENEKLFF.

This chain joins TRBV4-1 and TRBJ2-7; TRBD2 matches 14 bases. V shed 4 bases, J shed 3 bases, and the junction held 5 bases outside the gene matches. CDR3 length: 16 amino acids. The germline V gene has CDR1 MGHRA and CDR2 YSYEKL. CDR3 coding DNA: TGCGCCAGCAGCCGCGACGGGACTAGCGGGGGCTACGAGCAGTACTTC. It codes for CASSRDGTSGGYEQYF.

The V call is TRBV4-1, the J call TRBJ2-1, with unresolved D. Germline V gives CDR1 MGHRA, CDR2 YSYEKL. Deletions cut 0 bases from V and 10 bases from J, with 7 bases between. This CDR3 is 12 amino acids long. CDR3 DNA: TGCGCCAGCAGCCAAGATACCAGGGAGCAGTTCTTC. It translates to CASSQDTREQFF.

V and J are TRBV3-1 (or the pseudogene TRBV3-2) and TRBJ1-2; D is unclear. The CDR3 has 11 amino acids. The V and J ends lost 4 bases and 8 bases respectively, with 8 bases between them. Per the germline V gene, CDR1 is LGHDT and CDR2 is YNNKEL (reference sequence). In nucleotides, the CDR3 is TGTGCCAGCAGCCTCGGCGGCGGCTACACCTTC. Translating it yields CASSLGGGYTF.

The chain couples TRBV29-1 to TRBJ1-1, with 9 nucleotides matching TRBD1. The length of the CDR3 is 11 residues. Germline CDR1 and CDR2: SQVTM and ANQGSEA. The CDR3 DNA follows: TGCAGTGTGGGACAGGGCACTGAAGCTTTCTTT. Translated, it gives CSVGQGTEAFF.

The table lists this clone with a count of one. V and J are TRBV7-3 and TRBJ2-1, with unresolved D. The germline CDR1 and CDR2 sequences are SGHTA and FQGTGA. Trimming left V 5 bases short and J 0 bases short, with 17 bases between. The CDR3 loop spans 17 amino acids. The CDR3 DNA sequence: TGTGCCAGCAGCCCCACCCCCGACTTAAGCTCCTACAATGAGCAGTTCTTC. This gives the protein CASSPTPDLSSYNEQFF.

The V gene is TRBV10-3, the J gene TRBJ1-1; D gene unclear. The length of the CDR3 is 12 residues. Looked up from germline, CDR1 is ENHRY and CDR2 is SYGVKD. Trimming shortened V by 5 bases and J by 1 base, and 5 bases separated the two germline ends. CDR3 loop: CAISSGNTEAFF. The CDR3 DNA reads TGTGCCATCAGTTCAGGGAACACTGAAGCTTTCTTT.

This chain uses TRBV13 with TRBJ1-2; possible D gene TRBD1, 6 bases. Trimming took 0 bases from V and 4 from J, leaving 12 bases between them. Germline CDR1 PRHDT, CDR2 FYEKMQ (reference sequence). The CDR3 consists of 15 residues. DNA of the CDR3: TGTGCCAGCAGCTTAGGGGCAGGGGATGCCTATGGCTACACCTTC. As protein: CASSLGAGDAYGYTF.

The rearrangement links TRBV5-1 to TRBJ1-1, with D perhaps matching TRBD1 (6 bases). CDR1 and CDR2 from the germline V gene are SGHRS and YFSETQ. Trimming removed 4 bases from V and 0 bases from J, with 10 bases in between. The CDR3 runs to 14 residues. CDR3 bases: TGCGCCAGCAGCCAGGGGAACATGAACACTGAAGCTTTCTTT. It translates to CASSQGNMNTEAFF.